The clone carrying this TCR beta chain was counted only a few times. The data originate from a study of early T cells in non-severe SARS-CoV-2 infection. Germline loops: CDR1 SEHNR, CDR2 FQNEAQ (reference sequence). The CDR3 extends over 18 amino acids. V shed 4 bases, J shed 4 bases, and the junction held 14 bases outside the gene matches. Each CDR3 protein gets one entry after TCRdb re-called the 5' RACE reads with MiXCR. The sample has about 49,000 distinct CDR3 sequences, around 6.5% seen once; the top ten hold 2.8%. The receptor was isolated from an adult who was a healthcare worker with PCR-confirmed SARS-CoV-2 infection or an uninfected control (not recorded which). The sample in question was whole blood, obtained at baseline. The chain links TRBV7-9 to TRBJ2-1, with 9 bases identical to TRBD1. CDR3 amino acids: CASSSILPGQGPYNEQFF. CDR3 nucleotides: TGTGCCAGCAGCTCGATATTACCGGGACAGGGACCGTACAATGAGCAGTTCTTC.